This TCR beta chain emerged from a study of blood T cells in healthy people across ages (dated by TCRdb to the mid-2010s). Background for the entire study: In model experiments, template switching captured roughly one uniquely barcoded TCR beta cDNA molecule for every two T cells. The study measured age-related changes in TCR beta repertoire diversity using deep sequencing normalized with unique cDNA molecular identifiers. Donors were grouped into four age groups: young (average 16 years), middle-aged (under 40), aged (around 62) and long-lived (around 80). To avoid experimental bias, donors of different ages were randomly spread across the sequencing lanes. Two additional independent replicas of 1 million unique cDNA reads from the same blood draw were analyzed for two donors (one aged 18 to 29 and one aged 80 or older). Summary of the overall study and its limitations: Compared with the aged group, the long-lived group had more naive CD4+ T cells, fewer expanded clones and increased TCR diversity, a pattern suggesting age selection. As age increased, observed TCR beta diversity per million T cells dropped in a roughly linear way, and a significant reduction was already evident by age roughly 40. Estimates of total diversity based on one million sequenced T cells were considered lower bounds and underestimates. The CMV infection status of donors was not known, potentially confounding age-related changes in expanded clonotypes. The percentage of naive T cells measured by flow cytometry correlated strongly with observed TCR beta diversity. Because profiling used bulk unsorted PBMCs, naive and antigen-experienced compartments could not be compared conclusively.

Libraries were built with 5' RACE. Sequencing was carried out with an Illumina HiSeq 2500. A second about 7 to 12 cycle PCR used a sample-barcoded 5' primer and a J-beta primer mix. A unique molecular identifier was introduced onto each TCR beta cDNA molecule by a template-switch 5' adaptor carrying 12 random nucleotides. Each sample yielded at least 2.5 million CDR3-containing paired-end reads. First-strand cDNA was synthesized from all RNA with the Mint cDNA synthesis kit, primed by a TRBC-specific oligonucleotide. All cDNA was treated with uracil-DNA glycosylase and then went through a first 18-cycle PCR with the universal primers M1SS and BC2_uni_R. In the original analysis: Normalization of each sample was performed by random selection of 1 million high-quality reads, each carrying a distinct molecular identifier. Reads with shared molecular identifiers were discarded instead of being binned into consensus sequences. CDR3 identification, clonotype clustering and error correction used MiTCR with a Q25 quality threshold and the strictest error-elimination algorithm. A nonparametric unseen species model with Euler transformation was used to estimate lower-bound total TCR beta diversity. TCRdb's own reprocessing of the public reads used fastp at Q25 and MiXCR and kept productive beta chains. All rows with the same CDR3 protein become a single entry with the most common DNA and genes. For this entry, the V and J calls and clone size follow TCRdb and not the study's own pipeline. This sample has roughly 500,000 distinct CDR3 sequences in its table, and 25% to 30% of those were observed once. The leading ten clones occupy about 18% of the sample.

Taken from the germline V gene (reference sequence), the CDR1 and CDR2 loops are LGHDT and YNNKEL. The cysteine opens and the phenylalanine closes a CDR3 of 15 amino acids. Only the CDR3 region is kept as DNA, spanning 45 bases read in frame from base 1. The donors were around 39 Caucasian individuals from Russia, aged roughly 6 to 90 years, who were systemically healthy. Each donor gave 8 to 10 milliliters of peripheral blood, collected into EDTA-treated Vacutainer tubes. PBMCs were isolated by Ficoll-Paque density-gradient centrifugation, with at least 6.5 million obtained per sample. Total RNA, at least 6 micrograms per sample, was extracted from PBMCs with Trizol reagent. For every donor, flow cytometry on a PBMC aliquot measured the percentage of naive CD45RAhigh/CD27high T cells. A remark on this clonotype: There is no known antigen for this receptor. Base qualities are missing; no much larger clone stands one base away.

The chain uses TRBV3-1 and TRBJ2-1, with 10 middle bases fitting TRBD2. The DNA matches TRBJ2-5 better at its end, which makes the J call doubtful. Sequenced material: blood. This TCR was recovered from a woman between 65 and 79 years old in good health. This receptor has the CDR3 CASRPLAGAEETQYF. The DNA is as follows: TGTGCCAGCAGACCCCTAGCGGGGGCCGAGGAGACCCAGTACTTC.